Shown below are 20 T cell receptor beta chains from a single sample sequenced in a study of blood T cell repertoires in COVID-19. The protocol was immunoSEQ multiplex PCR, while the TCRdb copy is restricted to in-frame clones and leaves out a portion. The sample carries a few hundred thousand clones, roughly 80% recorded once. Input material: PBMCs or T cells enriched from blood (not recorded which). The receptors here all came from a woman aged 50 to 65 who had recovered from COVID-19.

The chain recombines TRBV4-3 with TRBJ1-1; D is perhaps TRBD1 (5 bases). V gave up 2 bases and J gave up 5 bases, with 15 bases separating them. CDR1 LGHNA and CDR2 YSLEER come from the germline V gene. The CDR3 runs to 15 residues. The CDR3 loop is CASSQFIGAVTEAFF. In DNA, the CDR3 is TGCGCCAGCAGCCAATTTATTGGGGCGGTGACTGAAGCTTTCTTT.

The genes are TRBV29-1 and TRBJ1-1; TRBD1 agrees at 8 bases. Germline V gene data show CDR1 as SQVTM and CDR2 as ANQGSEA. Germline trimming cut 5 bases from V and 0 bases from J; bases unmatched to any gene: 5. This CDR3 region has 14 residues. CDR3 nucleotide sequence: TGCAGCGTTAACAGGGGGGAAGTGAACACTGAAGCTTTCTTT. Translated, it gives CSVNRGEVNTEAFF.

Written as DNA, the CDR3 is TGCGCCAGCAGCGCCGAAGGACAGGGGGCTCGGGGAAACACCATATATTTT. It is translated as CASSAEGQGARGNTIYF. The J gene is TRBJ1-3, the V gene TRBV5-1; the match to TRBD1 covers 11 bases. This CDR3 spans 17 amino acids. Per germline, CDR1 SGHRS and CDR2 YFSETQ. Germline trimming cut 4 bases from V and 4 bases from J; bases unmatched to any gene: 10.

This chain joins TRBV27 and TRBJ1-1, with D uncertain. Trimming left V 5 bases short and J 8 bases short, with 15 bases between. Germline loops: CDR1 MNHEY, CDR2 SMNVEV (reference sequence). The CDR3 extends over 13 amino acids. The CDR3 loop is CASSPRSPPEAFF. DNA for the CDR3: TGTGCCAGCAGTCCCCGGTCGCCTCCCGAAGCTTTCTTT.

The rearrangement uses TRBV4-3 and TRBJ2-3; 9 bases line up with TRBD2. CDR3 length equals 19 residues. Germline CDR1 LGHNA, CDR2 YSLEER. Trimming removed 0 bases from V and 5 bases from J; junction bases left unmatched: 15. The CDR3 loop reads CASSQDRRSPSGMIDTQYF. In DNA form, the CDR3 reads TGCGCCAGCAGCCAAGACCGTAGATCTCCTAGCGGGATGATAGATACGCAGTATTTT.

The chain couples TRBV5-4 to TRBJ2-3; TRBD2 might be the D (5 bases). The CDR3 has 17 amino acids. Trimming shortened V by 1 base and J by 3 bases, and 18 bases separated the two germline ends. Germline assignment: CDR1 SGHNT and CDR2 YYREEE (reference sequence). The CDR3 region is CASSLKLGGQKTDTQYF. The CDR3, as DNA: TGTGCCAGCAGCTTGAAACTTGGCGGGCAAAAAACAGATACGCAGTATTTT.

The chain joins TRBV7-9 to TRBJ2-5, with 10 bases lining up with TRBD1. From germline, CDR1 is SEHNR and CDR2 FQNEAQ (reference sequence). The V segment lost 5 bases and the J segment 6 bases; nucleotides outside the gene matches: 6. The CDR3 spans 14 residues. The CDR3 protein is CASSLGQGGQTQYF. CDR3 DNA sequence: TGTGCCAGCAGCCTCGGACAGGGGGGACAGACCCAGTACTTC. Based on the CDR3 plus reference TRBV7-9 and TRBJ2-5, the full variable domain is DTGVSQNPRHKITKRGQNVTFRCDPISEHNRLYWYRQTLGQGPEFLTYFQNEAQLEKSRLLSDRFSAERPKGSFSTLEIQRTEQGDSAMYLCASSLGQGGQTQYFGPGTRLLVL.

The chain carries TRBV6-5 and TRBJ2-2; 11 bases map to TRBD1. The CDR3 spans 15 residues. With V trimmed by 4 bases and J by 4 bases, 2 bases remained unmatched. The germline CDR1 and CDR2 sequences are MNHEY and SVGAGI. This CDR3 is CASSLDRGLTGELFF. CDR3 nucleotide sequence: TGTGCCAGCAGTTTGGACAGGGGGCTCACCGGGGAGCTGTTTTTT.

The chain employs TRBV5-4 and TRBJ1-2; unclear D gene. Germline V gene data show CDR1 as SGHNT and CDR2 as YYREEE (reference sequence). This CDR3 region has 13 residues. Trimming took 0 bases from V and 4 from J, leaving 7 bases between them. The CDR3 here is CASSLDSTYGYTF. Here the CDR3 DNA reads TGTGCCAGCAGCTTGGATAGTACCTATGGCTACACCTTC.

This clone showed up just once. The rearrangement joins TRBV6-5 to TRBJ2-7; the D is unclear. The CDR3 runs to 13 residues. V lost 2 bases to trimming and J lost 1 base, with 6 bases between them. Looked up from germline, CDR1 is MNHEY and CDR2 is SVGAGI. CDR3 sequence reads: CASSYTSSYEQYF. CDR3 bases: TGTGCCAGCAGTTACACATCATCCTACGAGCAGTACTTC.

This clone has a handful of counts. The rearrangement links TRBV7-9 to TRBJ1-2; tentatively, D is TRBD1 (5 bases). The CDR3 extends over 15 amino acids. CDR1 is SEHNR and CDR2 is FQNEAQ in the germline V gene (reference sequence). V was trimmed by 5 bases and J by 4 bases, leaving 17 bases between them. The CDR3 sequence is CASSLDLGEAYGYTF. The CDR3 bases are TGTGCCAGCAGCCTAGATCTAGGGGAGGCCTATGGCTACACCTTC.

The V call is TRBV19, the J call TRBJ1-5, with D uncertain. The V and J ends lost 7 bases and 1 base respectively, with 17 bases between them. This CDR3 region has 16 residues. The V gene's germline CDR1 is LNHDA and CDR2 SQIVND (reference sequence). The CDR3 coding sequence is TGTGCCAGTAATCCATCGGCCGGGAGGAGCAATCAGCCCCAGCATTTT. Translation: CASNPSAGRSNQPQHF. The full variable domain, rest sourced from reference TRBV19 and TRBJ1-5, is DGGITQSPKYLFRKEGQNVTLSCEQNLNHDAMYWYRQDPGQGLRLIYYSQIVNDFQKGDIAEGYSVSREKKESFPLTVTSAQKNPTAFYLCASNPSAGRSNQPQHFGDGTRLSIL.

The gene calls are TRBV21-1 and TRBJ1-2; no DNA check was done on the table's D call, TRBD1. TRBV21-1 is a listed pseudogene. CDR3 size: 17 residues. This chain's CDR3 is CAATAVLGQTSWNGYTF. CDR3 in DNA: TGTGCCGCAACAGCTGTACTGGGGCAGACGAGTTGGAATGGCTACACCTTC.

V is TRBV10-3 and J is TRBJ2-1; TRBD1 is a possible D gene (5 bases). The CDR3 has 16 residues. Trimming removed 6 bases at V and 6 bases at J, with 21 bases between. Germline CDR1 and CDR2: ENHRY and SYGVKD. CDR3 sequence reads: CAISFKIPGRGNEQFF. CDR3 sequence (DNA): TGTGCCATCAGCTTCAAGATACCAGGGCGTGGCAATGAGCAGTTCTTC.

V usage is TRBV28 and J usage is TRBJ1-1; a weak D match, TRBD1 (5 bases). The V and J ends lost 6 bases and 4 bases respectively, with 15 bases between them. The CDR3 extends over 14 amino acids. The germline CDR1 and CDR2 sequences are MDHEN and SYDVKM. The DNA of the CDR3 is TGTGCCAGCAGAGTTGGGGGAGGTGGCACTGAAGCTTTCTTT. The encoded protein is CASRVGGGGTEAFF.

V usage is TRBV9 and J usage is TRBJ2-2; D gene ambiguous. The V gene lost 3 bases and the J gene lost 6 bases, with 9 bases spanning the gap. Germline loops: CDR1 SGDLS, CDR2 YYNGEE. The CDR3 is 13 residues long. CDR3 region: CASSGASPGELFF. The CDR3 bases are TGTGCCAGCAGCGGAGCTAGTCCCGGGGAGCTGTTTTTT.

The chain links TRBV7-6 to TRBJ2-1; TRBD2 matches 12 bases. Looked up from germline, CDR1 is SGHVS and CDR2 is FNYEAQ. The CDR3 spans 19 residues. V gave up 5 bases and J gave up 0 bases; unmatched junction bases: 11. CDR3 sequence reads: CASSQRWTSGESSYNEQFF. CDR3 sequence (DNA): TGTGCCAGCAGCCAAAGGTGGACTAGCGGGGAGAGCTCCTACAATGAGCAGTTCTTC.

V is TRBV29-1 and J is TRBJ1-5; 8 bases agree with TRBD1. Germline V gene lookup returns CDR1 SQVTM and CDR2 ANQGSEA. V lost 4 bases and J lost 4; bases outside the gene matches: 3. The CDR3 contains 13 residues. CDR3 nucleotide sequence: TGCAGCGTTGGGACAGGGCGGAATCAGCCCCAGCATTTT. This encodes CSVGTGRNQPQHF. Full variable domain (rest looked up from reference TRBV29-1 and TRBJ1-5): SAVISQKPSRDICQRGTSLTIQCQVDSQVTMMFWYRQQPGQSLTLIATANQGSEATYESGFVIDKFPISRPNLTFSTLTVSNMSPEDSSIYLCSVGTGRNQPQHFGDGTRLSIL.

The chain is built from TRBV9 and TRBJ1-2, with TRBD1 as a possible D gene (6 bases). CDR3 length: 12 amino acids. Trimming took off 4 bases at V and 2 bases at J, with 6 bases between the two ends. Germline values: CDR1 SGDLS, CDR2 YYNGEE. CDR3 protein: CASSQGNYGYTF. The CDR3 DNA is TGTGCCAGCAGCCAGGGGAACTATGGCTACACCTTC.

V is TRBV5-5 and J is TRBJ1-1; 8 nucleotides agree with TRBD1. This CDR3 has 13 amino acids. Looked up from germline, CDR1 is SGHKS and CDR2 is YYEKEE (reference sequence). Unmatched junction bases numbered 9, after V lost 4 bases and J lost 10 bases. CDR3 in DNA: TGTGCCAGCAGCGCCGGGACAGGCTATCGAGCTTTCTTT. This translates into CASSAGTGYRAFF.